A selection of T cell receptor beta chains follows, all from one sample in a study of shared clonotypes between healthy human individuals. The method was immunoSEQ multiplex PCR; TCRdb's version includes in-frame clones alone and lacks a portion of them. The table has about 980,000 clones, 76% seen once. The sample consisted of memory CD4+ T cells sorted from blood. These receptors all stem from a man aged 18-30 years in good health. The CDR3 runs from the conserved cysteine through the conserved F or W.

TRBV10-2	TRBJ2-3	CASLREGLTDTQYF
TRBV25-1	TRBJ1-2	CASSEYQSGSYGYTF
TRBV11-2	TRBJ1-1	CASSLDDRGPNTEAFF
TRBV18	TRBJ2-7	CASSPGQEIYEQYF
TRBV10-3	TRBJ2-7	CAITTGQGPNEQYF
TRBV15	TRBJ2-7	CATSRGFNEQYF
TRBV30	TRBJ2-1	CAWSSLNEQFF
TRBV28	TRBJ1-1	CASSSPGGDRGGYTEAFF
TRBV6-1	TRBJ2-1	CASSGLRGAGGLDEQFF
TRBV19	TRBJ2-1	CASLPGQGKYNEQFF
TRBV5-5	TRBJ2-7	CASSSSGTEQYF
TRBV6-5	TRBJ2-1	CASRLAGGSYNEQFF
TRBV30	TRBJ2-3	CAWSSGLAGVVGTDTQYF
TRBV7-9	TRBJ2-7	CASSQNEQYF
TRBV4-1	TRBJ1-4	CASSWGQGMVREKLFF
TRBV2	TRBJ2-3	CASGGFTDTQYF
TRBV19	TRBJ1-1	CASSMVGRLTKNTEAFF
TRBV7-8	TRBJ2-5	CASSSQFSGGKETQYF
TRBV6-5	TRBJ1-5	CASSSTDRDGNQPQHF
TRBV12-5	TRBJ2-7	CASAKGTYDEQYF
TRBV6-5	TRBJ2-7	CASSYSIAGPYEQYF
TRBV2	TRBJ1-1	CASSALSGQRNTEAFF
TRBV19	TRBJ1-2	CASSTPAGPLNGYTF
TRBV6-1	TRBJ1-5	CAGGLEGSNQPQHF
TRBV6-1	TRBJ2-2	CASSEVLNTGELFF
TRBV10-1	TRBJ2-3	CASSERLAGGQNTQYF
TRBV11-2	TRBJ2-3	CASSLALAGVNTQYF
TRBV9	TRBJ2-1	CASSGLAGVSYNEQFF
TRBV18	TRBJ1-2	CASSPTRDNYYGYTF
TRBV10-3	TRBJ2-1	CAISGLAGSNEQFF
TRBV28	TRBJ1-2	CASSRGGTVSGYTF
TRBV27	TRBJ1-2	CASSLTSRRFYGYTF
TRBV7-2	TRBJ2-1	CASTGGLAGLNEQFF
TRBV28	TRBJ2-7	CASSLPGGQAYEQYF
TRBV29-1	TRBJ2-2	CSIQGAASGLGGELFF
TRBV9	TRBJ1-6	CASSVQGTYNSPLHF
TRBV19	TRBJ1-1	CASSVGVMNTEAFF